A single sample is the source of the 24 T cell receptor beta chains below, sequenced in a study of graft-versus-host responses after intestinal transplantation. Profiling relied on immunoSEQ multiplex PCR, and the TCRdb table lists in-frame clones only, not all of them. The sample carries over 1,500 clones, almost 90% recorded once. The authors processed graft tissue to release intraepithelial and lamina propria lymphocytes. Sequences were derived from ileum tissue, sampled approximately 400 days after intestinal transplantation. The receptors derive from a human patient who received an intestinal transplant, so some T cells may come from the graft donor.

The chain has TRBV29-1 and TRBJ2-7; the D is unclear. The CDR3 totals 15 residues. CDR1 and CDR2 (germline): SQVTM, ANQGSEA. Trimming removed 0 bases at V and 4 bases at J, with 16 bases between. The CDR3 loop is CSVEDPFMDPYEQYF. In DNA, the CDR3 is TGCAGCGTTGAAGATCCTTTCATGGACCCGTACGAGCAGTACTTC.

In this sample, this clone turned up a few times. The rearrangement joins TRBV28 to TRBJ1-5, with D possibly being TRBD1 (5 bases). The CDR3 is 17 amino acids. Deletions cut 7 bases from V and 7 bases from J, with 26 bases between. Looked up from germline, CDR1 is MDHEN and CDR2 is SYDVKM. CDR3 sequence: CASNPPDGAGRGQPQHF. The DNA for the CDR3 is TGTGCCAGCAACCCCCCGGACGGGGCTGGGCGTGGGCAGCCCCAGCATTTT.

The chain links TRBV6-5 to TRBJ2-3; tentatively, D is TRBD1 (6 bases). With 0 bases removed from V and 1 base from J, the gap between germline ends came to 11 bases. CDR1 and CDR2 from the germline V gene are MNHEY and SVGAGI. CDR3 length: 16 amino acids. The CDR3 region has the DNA TGTGCCAGCAGTTACTCGTTGGCAGGGGGCACAGATACGCAGTATTTT. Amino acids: CASSYSLAGGTDTQYF.

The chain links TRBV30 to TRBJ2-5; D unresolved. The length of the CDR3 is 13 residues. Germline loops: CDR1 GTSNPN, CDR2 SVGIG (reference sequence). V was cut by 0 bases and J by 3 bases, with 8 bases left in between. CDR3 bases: TGTGCCTGGAGTGTACCTAACAAAGAGACCCAGTACTTC. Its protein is CAWSVPNKETQYF.

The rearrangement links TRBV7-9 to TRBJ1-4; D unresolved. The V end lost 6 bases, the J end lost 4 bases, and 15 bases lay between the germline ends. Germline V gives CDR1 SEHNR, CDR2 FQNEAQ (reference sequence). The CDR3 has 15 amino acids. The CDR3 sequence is CASRFGGAGNEKLFF. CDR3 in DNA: TGTGCCAGCAGGTTTGGAGGCGCCGGTAATGAAAAACTGTTTTTT. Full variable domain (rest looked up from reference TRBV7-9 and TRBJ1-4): DTGVSQNPRHKITKRGQNVTFRCDPISEHNRLYWYRQTLGQGPEFLTYFQNEAQLEKSRLLSDRFSAERPKGSFSTLEIQRTEQGDSAMYLCASRFGGAGNEKLFFGSGTQLSVL.

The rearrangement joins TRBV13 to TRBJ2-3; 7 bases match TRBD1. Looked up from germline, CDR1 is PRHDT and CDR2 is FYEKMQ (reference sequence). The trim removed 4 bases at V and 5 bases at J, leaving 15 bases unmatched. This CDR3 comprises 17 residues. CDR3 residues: CASSYEQGLRPGDTQYF. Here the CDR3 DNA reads TGTGCCAGCAGCTATGAACAGGGGCTCCGCCCTGGAGATACGCAGTATTTT. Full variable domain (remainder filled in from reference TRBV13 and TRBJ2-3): AAGVIQSPRHLIKEKRETATLKCYPIPRHDTVYWYQQGPGQDPQFLISFYEKMQSDKGSIPDRFSAQQFSDYHSELNMSSLELGDSALYFCASSYEQGLRPGDTQYFGPGTRLTVL.

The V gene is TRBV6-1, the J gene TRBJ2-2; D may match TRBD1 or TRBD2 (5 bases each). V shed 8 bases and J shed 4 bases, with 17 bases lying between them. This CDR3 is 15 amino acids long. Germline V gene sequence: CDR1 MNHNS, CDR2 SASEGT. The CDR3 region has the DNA TGTGCCAGCGGTCCCCGGGGCGAGGGCACCGGGGAGCTGTTTTTT. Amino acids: CASGPRGEGTGELFF.

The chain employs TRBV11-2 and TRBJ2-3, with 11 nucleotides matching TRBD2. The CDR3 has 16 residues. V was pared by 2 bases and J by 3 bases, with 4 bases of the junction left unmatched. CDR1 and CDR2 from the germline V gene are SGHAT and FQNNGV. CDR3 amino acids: CASSLLAGGRTDTQYF. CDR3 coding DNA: TGTGCCAGCAGCTTACTAGCGGGAGGTCGGACAGATACGCAGTATTTT.

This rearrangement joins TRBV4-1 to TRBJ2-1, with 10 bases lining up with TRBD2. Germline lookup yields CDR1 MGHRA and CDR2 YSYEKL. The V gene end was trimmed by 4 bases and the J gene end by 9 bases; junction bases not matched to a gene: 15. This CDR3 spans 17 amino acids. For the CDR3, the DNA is TGCGCCAGCAGCCGCCAAAGGTCGAGCGGGAGGGTCAGTGAGCAGTTCTTC. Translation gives CASSRQRSSGRVSEQFF.

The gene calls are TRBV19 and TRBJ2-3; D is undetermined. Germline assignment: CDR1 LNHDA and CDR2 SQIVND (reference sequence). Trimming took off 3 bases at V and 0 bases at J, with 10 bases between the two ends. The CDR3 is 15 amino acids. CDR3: CASSIFPFSTDTQYF. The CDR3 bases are TGTGCCAGTAGTATTTTTCCTTTCAGCACAGATACGCAGTATTTT.

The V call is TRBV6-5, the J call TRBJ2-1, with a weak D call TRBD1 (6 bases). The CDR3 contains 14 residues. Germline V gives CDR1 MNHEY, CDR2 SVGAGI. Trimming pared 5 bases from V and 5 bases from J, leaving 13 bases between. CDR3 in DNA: TGTGCCAGCAGTCGCGAGGGGGTCCACAATGAGCAGTTCTTC. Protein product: CASSREGVHNEQFF.

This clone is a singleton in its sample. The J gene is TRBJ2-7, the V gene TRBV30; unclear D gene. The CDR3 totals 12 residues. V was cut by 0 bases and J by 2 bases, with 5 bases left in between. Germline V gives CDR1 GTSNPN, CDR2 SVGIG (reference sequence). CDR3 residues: CAWSVSAYEQYF. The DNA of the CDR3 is TGTGCCTGGAGTGTTTCGGCCTACGAGCAGTACTTC.

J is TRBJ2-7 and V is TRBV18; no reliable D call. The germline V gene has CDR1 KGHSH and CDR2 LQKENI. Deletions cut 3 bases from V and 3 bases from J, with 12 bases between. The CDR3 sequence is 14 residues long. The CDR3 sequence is CASSPPHPNYEQYF. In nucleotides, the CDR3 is TGTGCCAGCTCACCGCCTCACCCCAACTACGAGCAGTACTTC.

CDR3 bases: TGTGCCAGCAGTTCGGCAGGGAATCAGCCCCAGCATTTT. Its translation: CASSSAGNQPQHF. This rearrangement joins TRBV5-7 to TRBJ1-5; weak D call: TRBD1 (5 bases). TRBV5-7 falls under the ORF class, with uncertain function. V lost 5 bases and J 4 bases, leaving 10 bases between the germline ends. The CDR3 has 13 residues.

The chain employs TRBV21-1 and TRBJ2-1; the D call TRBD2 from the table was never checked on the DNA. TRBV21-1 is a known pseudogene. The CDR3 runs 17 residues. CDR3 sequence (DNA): TGTGCCAGCAGAGACCAACTACTACACCATTCCGACAATGAGCAGTTCTTC. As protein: CASRDQLLHHSDNEQFF.

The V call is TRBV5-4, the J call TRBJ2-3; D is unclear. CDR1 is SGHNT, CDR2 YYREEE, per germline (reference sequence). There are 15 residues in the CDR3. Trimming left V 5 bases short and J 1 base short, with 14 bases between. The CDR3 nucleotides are TGTGCCAGCAGGGACCGACGAGGTCGCACAGATACGCAGTATTTT. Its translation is CASRDRRGRTDTQYF. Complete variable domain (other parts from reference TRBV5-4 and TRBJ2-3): ETGVTQSPTHLIKTRGQQVTLRCSSQSGHNTVSWYQQALGQGPQFIFQYYREEENGRGNFPPRFSGLQFPNYSSELNVNALELDDSALYLCASRDRRGRTDTQYFGPGTRLTVL.

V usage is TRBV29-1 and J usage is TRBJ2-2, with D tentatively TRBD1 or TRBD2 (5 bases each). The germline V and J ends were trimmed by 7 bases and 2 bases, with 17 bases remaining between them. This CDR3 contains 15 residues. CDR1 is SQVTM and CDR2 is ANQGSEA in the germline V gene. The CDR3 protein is CSAGDGAGNTGELFF. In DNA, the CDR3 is TGCAGCGCCGGGGACGGAGCTGGAAACACCGGGGAGCTGTTTTTT.

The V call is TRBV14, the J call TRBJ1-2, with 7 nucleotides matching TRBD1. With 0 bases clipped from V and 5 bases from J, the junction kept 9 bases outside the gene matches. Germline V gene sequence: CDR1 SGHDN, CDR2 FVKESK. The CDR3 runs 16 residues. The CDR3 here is CASSQDSWGTAYGYTF. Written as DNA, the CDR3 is TGTGCCAGCAGCCAAGATTCTTGGGGGACAGCTTATGGCTACACCTTC.

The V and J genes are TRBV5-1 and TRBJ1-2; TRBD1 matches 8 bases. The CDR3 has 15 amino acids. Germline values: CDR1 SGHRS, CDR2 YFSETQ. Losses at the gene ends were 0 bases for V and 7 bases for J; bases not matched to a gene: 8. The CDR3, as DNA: TGCGCCAGCAGCTTGGATGGACAGGGAAGCTCTGGCTACACCTTC. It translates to CASSLDGQGSSGYTF.

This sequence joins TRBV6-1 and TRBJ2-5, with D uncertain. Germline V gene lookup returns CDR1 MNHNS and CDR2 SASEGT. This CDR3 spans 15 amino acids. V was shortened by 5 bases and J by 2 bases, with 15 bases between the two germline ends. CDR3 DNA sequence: TGTGCCAGCAGTAGTACTCGTGCTAGACAAGAGACCCAGTACTTC. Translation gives CASSSTRARQETQYF.

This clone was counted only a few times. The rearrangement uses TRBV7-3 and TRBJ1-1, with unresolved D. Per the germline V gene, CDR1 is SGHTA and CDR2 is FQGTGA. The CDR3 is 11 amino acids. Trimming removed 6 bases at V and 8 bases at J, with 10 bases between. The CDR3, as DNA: TGTGCCAGCAGTCGGACCTTGGAAGCTTTCTTT. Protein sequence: CASSRTLEAFF. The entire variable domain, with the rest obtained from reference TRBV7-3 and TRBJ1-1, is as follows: GAGVSQTPSNKVTEKGKYVELRCDPISGHTALYWYRQSLGQGPEFLIYFQGTGAADDSGLPNDRFFAVRPEGSVSTLKIQRTERGDSAVYLCASSRTLEAFFGQGTRLTVV.

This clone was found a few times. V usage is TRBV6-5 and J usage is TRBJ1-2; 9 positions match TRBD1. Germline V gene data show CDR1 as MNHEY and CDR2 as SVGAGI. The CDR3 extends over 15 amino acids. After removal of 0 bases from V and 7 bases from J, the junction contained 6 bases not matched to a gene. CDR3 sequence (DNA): TGTGCCAGCAGTTACTCCTGGGGACAGGGAGGTGGCTACACCTTC. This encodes CASSYSWGQGGGYTF.

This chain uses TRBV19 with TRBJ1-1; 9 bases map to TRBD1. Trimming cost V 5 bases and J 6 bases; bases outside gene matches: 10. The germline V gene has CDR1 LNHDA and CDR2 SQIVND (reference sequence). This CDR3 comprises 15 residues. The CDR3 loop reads CASSPGGTGLAEAFF. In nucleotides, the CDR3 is TGTGCCAGTAGTCCGGGCGGGACAGGGCTCGCTGAAGCTTTCTTT.

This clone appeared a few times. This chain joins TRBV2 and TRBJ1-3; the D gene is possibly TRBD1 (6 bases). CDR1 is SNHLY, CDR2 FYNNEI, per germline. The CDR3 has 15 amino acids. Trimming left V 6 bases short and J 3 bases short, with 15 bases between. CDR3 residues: CASSEQGPGGNTIYF. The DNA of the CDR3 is TGTGCCAGCAGCGAACAGGGACCTGGTGGAAACACCATATATTTT.